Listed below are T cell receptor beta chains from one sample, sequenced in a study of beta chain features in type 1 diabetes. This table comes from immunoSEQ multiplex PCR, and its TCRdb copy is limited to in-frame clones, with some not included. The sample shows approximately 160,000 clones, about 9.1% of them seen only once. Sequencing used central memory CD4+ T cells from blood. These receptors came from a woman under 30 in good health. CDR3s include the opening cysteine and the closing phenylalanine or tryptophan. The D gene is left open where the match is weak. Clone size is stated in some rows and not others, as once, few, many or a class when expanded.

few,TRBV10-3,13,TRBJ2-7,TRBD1,CAIRGQGPHEQYF,TGTGCCATCAGGGGACAGGGCCCCCACGAGCAGTACTTC
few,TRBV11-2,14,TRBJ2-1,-,CASSSPTGYNEQFF,TGTGCCAGCAGCTCCCCCACAGGGTACAATGAGCAGTTCTTC
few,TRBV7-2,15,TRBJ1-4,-,CASSYRAATNEKLFF,TGTGCCAGCAGCTACCGAGCTGCAACTAATGAAAAACTGTTTTTT
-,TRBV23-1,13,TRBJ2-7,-,CARGGDKIYEQYF,TGCGCCAGGGGAGGGGACAAAATCTACGAGCAGTACTTC
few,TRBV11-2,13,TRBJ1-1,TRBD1,CASSLMGQSEAFF,TGTGCCAGCAGCTTAATGGGACAGTCTGAAGCTTTCTTT
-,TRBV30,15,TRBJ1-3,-,CAWNRDIVSGNTIYF,TGTGCCTGGAACAGGGACATCGTCTCTGGAAACACCATATATTTT
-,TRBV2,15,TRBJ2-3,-,CASSAYASGTDTQYF,TGTGCCAGCAGTGCCTATGCCTCGGGCACAGATACGCAGTATTTT
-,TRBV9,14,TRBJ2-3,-,CASSPRDLADTQYF,TGTGCCAGCAGCCCGCGGGACTTGGCAGATACGCAGTATTTT
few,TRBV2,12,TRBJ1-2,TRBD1,CASKGQGNGYTF,TGTGCCAGTAAGGGACAGGGGAATGGCTACACCTTC
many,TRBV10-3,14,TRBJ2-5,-,CAISEGAVQETQYF,TGTGCCATCAGTGAAGGAGCGGTCCAGGAGACCCAGTACTTC
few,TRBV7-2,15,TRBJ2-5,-,CASSLARNLQETQYF,TGTGCCAGCAGCTTAGCGCGAAATCTCCAAGAGACCCAGTACTTC
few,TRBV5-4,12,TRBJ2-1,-,CASSEDYNEQFF,TGTGCCAGCTCGGAGGACTACAATGAGCAGTTCTTC
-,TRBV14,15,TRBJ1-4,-,CASRGGPSPREKLFF,TGTGCCAGCAGAGGAGGACCCTCCCCGAGGGAAAAACTGTTTTTT
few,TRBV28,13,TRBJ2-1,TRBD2,CASSRTSGNEQFF,TGTGCCAGCAGTCGGACTAGCGGGAATGAGCAGTTCTTC
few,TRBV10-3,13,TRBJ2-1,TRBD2,CATLAGGLGEQFF,TGTGCCACCCTAGCGGGGGGGCTAGGAGAGCAGTTCTTC
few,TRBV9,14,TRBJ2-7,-,CASSAYGATYEQYF,TGTGCCAGCAGCGCCTATGGGGCTACCTACGAGCAGTACTTC
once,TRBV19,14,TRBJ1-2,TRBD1,CASSPPGQGYGYTF,TGTGCCAGTAGTCCTCCGGGACAGGGCTATGGCTACACCTTC
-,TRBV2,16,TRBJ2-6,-,CASSSQALSGANVLTF,TGTGCCAGCAGTTCTCAGGCCCTCTCTGGGGCCAACGTCCTGACTTTC
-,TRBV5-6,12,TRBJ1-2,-,CASSLYRALYTF,TGTGCCAGCAGCTTGTACAGGGCTCTCTACACCTTC
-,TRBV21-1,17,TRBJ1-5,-,CASSKVPIRRVSQPQHF,TGTGCCAGCAGCAAAGTCCCAATAAGGAGGGTGAGCCAGCCCCAGCATTTT
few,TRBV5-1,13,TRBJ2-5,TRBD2,CASSSGGQETQYF,TGCGCCAGCAGTTCGGGGGGGCAAGAGACCCAGTACTTC
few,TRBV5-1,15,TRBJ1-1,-,CASSLAEMQYTEAFF,TGCGCCAGCAGCTTGGCCGAAATGCAGTACACTGAAGCTTTCTTT
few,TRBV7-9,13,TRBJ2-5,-,CASSFNRGETQYF,TGTGCCAGCAGCTTTAATCGAGGAGAGACCCAGTACTTC
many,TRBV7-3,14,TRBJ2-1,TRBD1,CASSSGQGWNEQFF,TGTGCCAGCAGCTCCGGACAGGGATGGAATGAGCAGTTCTTC
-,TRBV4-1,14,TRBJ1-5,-,CASSHSGGNQPQHF,TGTGCCAGCAGCCATTCGGGGGGCAATCAGCCCCAGCATTTT
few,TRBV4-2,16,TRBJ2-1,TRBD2,CASSQEWKGGGHEQFF,TGTGCCAGCAGCCAAGAATGGAAAGGCGGGGGGCATGAGCAGTTCTTC
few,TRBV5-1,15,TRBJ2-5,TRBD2,CASSTYAGGRETQYF,TGCGCCAGCAGTACGTACGCGGGAGGGCGGGAGACCCAGTACTTC
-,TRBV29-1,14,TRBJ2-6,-,CSVHQGSGANVLTF,TGCAGCGTCCATCAGGGCTCTGGGGCCAACGTCCTGACTTTC
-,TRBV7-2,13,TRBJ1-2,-,CASSLRTDYGYTF,TGTGCCAGCAGCTTACGGACAGACTATGGCTACACCTTC
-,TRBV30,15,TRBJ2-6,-,CAWSPPARGANVLTF,TGTGCCTGGAGTCCACCTGCCAGGGGGGCCAACGTCCTGACTTTC
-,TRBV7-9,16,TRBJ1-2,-,CASSARGPFGGDGYTF,TGTGCCAGCAGTGCCCGAGGACCGTTCGGGGGGGATGGCTACACCTTC
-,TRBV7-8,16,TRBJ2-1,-,CASSSRGRSSYNEQFF,TGTGCCAGCAGCTCTAGAGGGCGGAGCTCCTACAATGAGCAGTTCTTC
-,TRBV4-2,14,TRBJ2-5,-,CASSLGQHQETQYF,TGTGCCAGCAGCCTTGGGCAGCACCAAGAGACCCAGTACTTC
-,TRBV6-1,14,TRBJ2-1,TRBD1,CASRTGQGGNEQFF,TGTGCCAGCAGGACCGGACAGGGAGGCAATGAGCAGTTCTTC
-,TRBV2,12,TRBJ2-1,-,CASSVTRAQEFF,TGTGCCAGCAGTGTTACTAGGGCCCAGGAGTTCTTC
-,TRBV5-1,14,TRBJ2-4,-,CASSERSGDSIQYF,TGCGCCAGCAGCGAGAGGTCGGGCGACAGCATTCAGTACTTC
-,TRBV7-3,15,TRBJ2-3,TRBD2,CASSLRGEVGRTQYF,TGTGCCAGCAGCCTCCGGGGGGAGGTGGGGCGGACGCAGTATTTT
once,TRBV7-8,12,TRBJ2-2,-,CASSHRQRELFF,TGTGCCAGCAGCCACCGACAGAGAGAGCTGTTTTTT
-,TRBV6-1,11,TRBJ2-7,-,CASTLLDEQYF,TGTGCCAGCACCCTCCTAGACGAGCAGTACTTC
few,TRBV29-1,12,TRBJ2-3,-,CSGRVPTDTQYF,TGCAGCGGCAGGGTCCCCACAGATACGCAGTATTTT
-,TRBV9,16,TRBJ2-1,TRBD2,CASSVGLAGLYNEQFF,TGTGCCAGCAGCGTAGGACTAGCGGGTCTCTACAATGAGCAGTTCTTC
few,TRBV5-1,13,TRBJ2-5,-,CASSLVVAETQYF,TGCGCCAGCAGCTTGGTAGTAGCAGAGACCCAGTACTTC
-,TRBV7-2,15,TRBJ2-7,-,CASSLESGGGYEQYF,TGTGCCAGCAGCTTAGAGTCCGGGGGAGGCTACGAGCAGTACTTC
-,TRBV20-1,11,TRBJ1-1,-,CSALQNTEAFF,TGCAGTGCTTTACAGAACACTGAAGCTTTCTTT
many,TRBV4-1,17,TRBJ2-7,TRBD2,CASSQPGLAGVGYEQYF,TGCGCCAGCAGCCAACCGGGACTAGCGGGAGTAGGGTACGAGCAGTACTTC